The 18 T cell receptor beta chains in this list originate from one sample, sequenced in a study of blood T cell repertoires in COVID-19. Generated by immunoSEQ multiplex PCR, the TCRdb table keeps only in-frame clones and is missing some. The top ten hold approximately 7% of the sample, which has approximately 250,000 clones, 65% to 90% seen once. Sequenced material: peripheral blood. The receptors were gathered from a woman aged 50 to 65 with acute or convalescent COVID-19.

The chain is built from TRBV5-1 and TRBJ2-3, with TRBD1 matching over 10 bases. CDR3 length: 15 amino acids. The junction had 4 bases not matched to a gene; V was cut back by 3 bases and J by 3 bases. Germline V gene data show CDR1 as SGHRS and CDR2 as YFSETQ. This CDR3 is CASSSGTGETDTQYF. CDR3 nucleotide sequence: TGCGCCAGCAGCTCCGGGACAGGGGAGACAGATACGCAGTATTTT.

This clone came up a few times. V usage is TRBV9 and J usage is TRBJ1-3, with D maybe TRBD1 (5 bases). V lost 3 bases, J lost 4 bases, and 17 bases lay in between. In germline, CDR1 is SGDLS, CDR2 YYNGEE. The CDR3 consists of 16 residues. In DNA form, the CDR3 reads TGTGCCAGCAGCGGGAGGGAAAGGGGATCGGGAAACACCATATATTTT. Protein product: CASSGRERGSGNTIYF. Together with reference TRBV9 and TRBJ1-3, the CDR3 gives the full variable domain: DSGVTQTPKHLITATGQRVTLRCSPRSGDLSVYWYQQSLDQGLQFLIQYYNGEERAKGNILERFSAQQFPDLHSELNLSSLELGDSALYFCASSGRERGSGNTIYFGEGSWLTVV.

The gene calls are TRBV30 and TRBJ1-2; D ambiguous. CDR3 length: 12 residues. Germline V gene data show CDR1 as GTSNPN and CDR2 as SVGIG (reference sequence). V was shortened by 3 bases and J by 8 bases, with 13 bases between the two germline ends. For the CDR3, the DNA is TGTGCCTGGAGCCTTGGGAGCGGGGGCTACACCTTC. Its protein product is CAWSLGSGGYTF.

This clone showed up just a few times. CDR3 region: CASSQVYSRTYNEQFF. The CDR3 DNA is TGTGCCAGCAGCCAAGTTTACTCCCGAACCTACAATGAGCAGTTCTTC. V usage is TRBV3-1 (or the pseudogene TRBV3-2) and J usage is TRBJ2-1; no firm D call. Germline V gene lookup returns CDR1 LGHDT and CDR2 YNNKEL (reference sequence). The CDR3 runs to 16 residues. The ends were cut back, 1 base at V and 2 bases at J, with 12 bases in the middle.

This clone has only a few counts. The gene calls are TRBV27 and TRBJ1-1; perhaps TRBD1 as D (5 bases). Germline V gene data show CDR1 as MNHEY and CDR2 as SMNVEV (reference sequence). Trimming removed 3 bases at V and 8 bases at J, with 13 bases between. This CDR3 region has 13 residues. The CDR3 sequence: CASSFGSREEAFF. CDR3 nucleotide sequence: TGTGCCAGCAGTTTCGGGTCCAGGGAAGAAGCTTTCTTT.

This clone was counted between two and nine times. CDR3 sequence reads: CATWRGGVYTEAFF. CDR3 coding DNA: TGTGCCACCTGGAGGGGCGGGGTGTACACTGAAGCTTTCTTT. V is TRBV6-5 and J is TRBJ1-1, with a weak D call TRBD1 (5 bases). V lost 10 bases to trimming and J lost 3 bases, with 18 bases between them. Germline CDR1 is MNHEY and CDR2 is SVGAGI. This CDR3 contains 14 residues.

This chain joins TRBV6-6 and TRBJ2-7; D ambiguous. Germline V gene sequence: CDR1 MNHNY, CDR2 SVGAGI (reference sequence). V lost 7 bases to trimming and J lost 2 bases, with 15 bases between them. The CDR3 covers 14 residues. The CDR3 reads CASMRSTPTYEQYF. CDR3 coding DNA: TGTGCCAGCATGCGATCGACACCCACCTACGAGCAGTACTTC.

V gene TRBV7-2 combines with J gene TRBJ2-1, with TRBD2 matching over 7 bases. Germline V lookup: CDR1 SGHTA, CDR2 FQGNSA. J gave up 5 bases and V 0 bases, and 1 base lay outside the gene matches. The CDR3 is made up of 14 amino acids. CDR3 loop: CASSLALADNEQFF. The CDR3 DNA sequence: TGTGCCAGCAGCTTAGCTCTAGCGGACAATGAGCAGTTCTTC. The entire variable domain, with the rest obtained from reference TRBV7-2 and TRBJ2-1, is as follows: GAGVSQSPSNKVTEKGKDVELRCDPISGHTALYWYRQSLGQGLEFLIYFQGNSAPDKSGLPSDRFSAERTGGSVSTLTIQRTQQEDSAVYLCASSLALADNEQFFGPGTRLTVL.

The chain combines TRBV7-2 with TRBJ2-7, with TRBD2 matching over 10 bases. Trimming took 5 bases from V and 0 from J; bases not matched to a gene: 7. The CDR3 consists of 16 residues. Germline CDR1 reads SGHTA; CDR2 reads FQGNSA. The CDR3 spells CASSTPTSGVSYEQYF. As DNA, the CDR3 is TGTGCCAGCAGCACCCCCACTAGCGGGGTCTCCTACGAGCAGTACTTC.

The chain links TRBV2 to TRBJ2-3; the D gene is possibly TRBD1 (6 bases). V dropped 6 bases and J dropped 3 bases, with 13 bases sitting between them. The CDR3 has 14 residues. CDR1 is SNHLY and CDR2 is FYNNEI in the germline V gene. In DNA form, the CDR3 reads TGTGCCAGCAGAGCGGACAGCCCTACAGATACGCAGTATTTT. Translation: CASRADSPTDTQYF.

This clone has a handful of counts. The chain has TRBV11-1 and TRBJ2-7; TRBD1 aligns across 8 bases. Germline lookup yields CDR1 SGHAT and CDR2 FQDESV (reference sequence). V was pared by 4 bases and J by 0 bases, with 5 bases of the junction left unmatched. The CDR3 is 15 residues long. CDR3 sequence (DNA): TGTGCCAGCAGCTCCGGACAGGGCTACTCCTACGAGCAGTACTTC. It encodes CASSSGQGYSYEQYF. Supplemented by reference TRBV11-1 and TRBJ2-7, the full variable domain reads EAEVAQSPRYKITEKSQAVAFWCDPISGHATLYWYRQILGQGPELLVQFQDESVVDDSQLPKDRFSAERLKGVDSTLKIQPAELGDSAMYLCASSSGQGYSYEQYFGPGTRLTVT.

The V and J genes are TRBV7-3 and TRBJ2-5, with 11 bases that match TRBD2. The CDR3 runs to 19 residues. Germline V gene lookup returns CDR1 SGHTA and CDR2 FQGTGA. Trimming cost V 0 bases and J 8 bases; bases outside gene matches: 17. In nucleotides, the CDR3 is TGTGCCAGCAGCTTAACGCCCCTAGCGGGGGGCCCAGGCCCTGGAACCCAGTACTTC. Its translation is CASSLTPLAGGPGPGTQYF. Complete variable domain (other parts from reference TRBV7-3 and TRBJ2-5): GAGVSQTPSNKVTEKGKYVELRCDPISGHTALYWYRQSLGQGPEFLIYFQGTGAADDSGLPNDRFFAVRPEGSVSTLKIQRTERGDSAVYLCASSLTPLAGGPGPGTQYFGPGTRLLVL.

V usage is TRBV5-1 and J usage is TRBJ2-7; 9 bases line up with TRBD1. Losses at the gene ends were 4 bases for V and 4 bases for J; bases not matched to a gene: 9. The germline V gene encodes CDR1 SGHRS and CDR2 YFSETQ. This CDR3 has 15 amino acids. The CDR3 here is CASSPSGTGKYEQYF. The CDR3 coding sequence is TGCGCCAGCAGCCCATCCGGGACAGGGAAGTACGAGCAGTACTTC.

The CDR3 region has the DNA TGCGCCAGCAGACCTACTAGCGGGTACACCGGGGAGCTGTTTTTT. Translated: CASRPTSGYTGELFF. The V gene is TRBV4-1, the J gene TRBJ2-2; 9 bases align to TRBD2. The V gene end was trimmed by 6 bases and the J gene end by 3 bases; junction bases not matched to a gene: 5. Germline CDR1 reads MGHRA; CDR2 reads YSYEKL. The CDR3 sequence is 15 residues long.

This chain connects TRBV3-1 (or the pseudogene TRBV3-2) to TRBJ2-1; 11 bases line up with TRBD2. Germline V gene data show CDR1 as LGHDT and CDR2 as YNNKEL (reference sequence). The CDR3 loop spans 18 amino acids. The junction had 10 bases not matched to a gene; V was cut back by 1 base and J by 5 bases. DNA of the CDR3: TGTGCCAGCAGCCAAGTCCCCCTAGGTAGCGGGAGGGACAATGAGCAGTTCTTC. This encodes CASSQVPLGSGRDNEQFF.

The rearrangement links TRBV6-5 to TRBJ1-1; a weak D match, TRBD1 (5 bases). Germline CDR1 reads MNHEY; CDR2 reads SVGAGI. The CDR3 runs to 13 residues. Trimming pared 6 bases from V and 4 bases from J, leaving 12 bases between. CDR3 sequence: CASSPPGGTEAFF. The CDR3, as DNA: TGTGCCAGCAGCCCACCCGGGGGCACTGAAGCTTTCTTT.

Only a few counts were recorded for this clone. CDR3 coding DNA: TGTGCCAGCAGCCCCACACCGAACACTGAAGCTTTCTTT. Its protein is CASSPTPNTEAFF. The chain recombines TRBV7-9 with TRBJ1-1; no clear D gene. Per germline, CDR1 SEHNR and CDR2 FQNEAQ (reference sequence). V was shortened by 5 bases and J by 1 base, with 8 bases between the two germline ends. CDR3 size: 13 residues.

The chain recombines TRBV9 with TRBJ2-2; D remains ambiguous. The germline V and J ends were trimmed by 0 bases and 6 bases, with 9 bases remaining between them. Germline CDR1 SGDLS, CDR2 YYNGEE. CDR3 length: 14 residues. The CDR3 protein is CASSVASLPGELFF. In nucleotides, the CDR3 is TGTGCCAGCAGCGTAGCTTCCCTCCCCGGGGAGCTGTTTTTT.